These 9 T cell receptor beta chains were all obtained from the same sample, sequenced in a study of blood T cells in healthy people across ages. A J-beta primer mix and a sample-barcoded 5' primer were used in a second PCR of roughly 7 to 12 cycles. TCRdb processed the 5' RACE reads anew with MiXCR; each CDR3 protein has one entry. The top ten clones hold less than 2.5% of a sample with 1.5 million to 2 million distinct CDR3 sequences, about 49% of them seen once. The sequenced sample was blood. The receptor set was obtained from a woman aged 40 to 50 in good health.

The CDR3 region is CAISAGEFYGYTF. CDR3 DNA sequence: TGTGCCATCAGCGCAGGGGAATTCTATGGCTACACCTTC. The rearrangement joins TRBV10-3 to TRBJ1-2; weak D call: TRBD1 (6 bases). Trimming stripped 6 bases from V and 4 bases from J, with 12 bases between. CDR1 and CDR2 (germline): ENHRY, SYGVKD. This CDR3 contains 13 residues.

CDR3: CASSQDKLLGYNEQFF. In DNA form, the CDR3 reads TGCGCCAGCAGCCAAGATAAGCTCTTAGGATACAATGAGCAGTTCTTC. The rearrangement uses TRBV4-3 and TRBJ2-1, with unresolved D. From germline, CDR1 is LGHNA and CDR2 YSLEER. Trimming took off 0 bases at V and 4 bases at J, with 13 bases between the two ends. CDR3 size: 16 residues.

The rearrangement joins TRBV28 to TRBJ2-1; 8 nucleotides agree with TRBD2. The germline gives CDR1 MDHEN, CDR2 SYDVKM. This CDR3 has 15 amino acids. V was clipped by 8 bases and J by 10 bases; unmatched bases: 16. The CDR3 DNA is TGTGCCAGCCCGGCGTCTGGAAAGCCTAGCGGGGAGCAGTTCTTC. Amino acid sequence: CASPASGKPSGEQFF.

The chain uses TRBV7-2 and TRBJ1-4; the D is unclear. The germline V gene has CDR1 SGHTA and CDR2 FQGNSA. The CDR3 spans 12 residues. The V gene lost 5 bases and the J gene lost 8 bases, with 9 bases spanning the gap. The CDR3 DNA is TGTGCCAGCAGCCAAGGGTCGGAAAAACTGTTTTTT. Its translation: CASSQGSEKLFF.

The V call is TRBV4-3, the J call TRBJ1-5, with TRBD1 matching 8 bases. Looked up from germline, CDR1 is LGHNA and CDR2 is YSLEER. The CDR3 loop spans 16 amino acids. V lost 1 base and J lost 4; bases outside the gene matches: 6. CDR3 residues: CASSQAPGGVNQPQHF. The CDR3 DNA is TGCGCCAGCAGCCAAGCGCCAGGGGGCGTTAATCAGCCCCAGCATTTT.

The sample holds a few counts of this clonotype. This chain links TRBV27 with TRBJ2-3; D is ambiguous. Per germline, CDR1 MNHEY and CDR2 SMNVEV (reference sequence). The CDR3 totals 13 residues. Trimming cost V 1 base and J 3 bases, with 5 bases left between them. Here the CDR3 DNA reads TGTGCCAGCAGTTTATTTGAGACAGATACGCAGTATTTT. Residues: CASSLFETDTQYF.

J is TRBJ2-7 and V is TRBV28; TRBD2 agrees at 9 bases. Trimming at V came to 11 bases and at J to 7 bases, leaving 21 bases not matched to a gene. CDR1 is MDHEN and CDR2 is SYDVKM in the germline V gene. The CDR3 length is 16 residues. The CDR3 sequence: CAAGTLAGVTYNEQYF. CDR3 nucleotide sequence: TGTGCCGCGGGAACCTTAGCGGGGGTTACCTACAATGAGCAGTACTTC.

CDR3 protein: CASSHLMGSTDTQYF. DNA for the CDR3: TGCGCCAGCAGCCACCTTATGGGTAGCACAGATACGCAGTATTTT. This chain connects TRBV5-1 to TRBJ2-3; D call uncertain. The CDR3 loop spans 15 amino acids. The V gene lost 4 bases and the J gene lost 0 bases, with 12 bases spanning the gap. The germline CDR1 and CDR2 sequences are SGHRS and YFSETQ.

This chain connects TRBV27 to TRBJ2-5, with D perhaps assigned TRBD1 or TRBD2 (5 bases each). The CDR3 runs to 13 residues. Trimming removed 4 bases from V and 7 bases from J, with 13 bases in between. Germline CDR1 is MNHEY and CDR2 is SMNVEV (reference sequence). In DNA form, the CDR3 reads TGTGCCAGCAGTTGGGACGTTGATGGGACCCAGTACTTC. It encodes CASSWDVDGTQYF.